Listed below are T cell receptor beta chains from one sample, sequenced in a study of blood T cells in healthy people across ages. TCRdb independently ran MiXCR on the 5' RACE reads; one entry per CDR3 protein. This table has around 1.7 million distinct CDR3 sequences, about 30% appearing once. Sequenced input: blood. These receptors were collected from a woman aged 30 to 39 in good health. Both conserved end residues are part of each CDR3. The D gene is left open where the match is weak. Expanded clones are given a class, and other clones once, few, many or no size at all.

d_call	v_call	clone_size	j_call	cdr3_nt	cdr3_aa
-	TRBV5-6	-	TRBJ2-7	TGTGCCAGCAGCTTGGTGTACAATGAGCAGTACTTC	CASSLVYNEQYF
TRBD2	TRBV5-1	few	TRBJ2-1	TGCGCCAGCAGCGTCGGACTAGCGGGAGTGAGGCGGAATGAGCAGTTCTTC	CASSVGLAGVRRNEQFF
TRBD2	TRBV6-5	few	TRBJ2-7	TGTGCCAGCAGTTACGGGGAGGAGCGGGAGGTCTCCTACGAGCAGTACTTC	CASSYGEEREVSYEQYF
-	TRBV10-2	-	TRBJ1-5	TGCGCCAGCAGTGTTACAGGGCACAATCAGCCCCAGCATTTT	CASSVTGHNQPQHF
-	TRBV6-5	-	TRBJ1-2	TGTGCCAGCAGTTACTCGTATGGGGGAGGGGACGGCTACACCTTC	CASSYSYGGGDGYTF
-	TRBV14	-	TRBJ1-3	TGTGCCAGCTGGGGAGAGGGGTGGAACACCATATATTTT	CASWGEGWNTIYF
-	TRBV6-5	once	TRBJ2-5	TGTGTCAGCAGTTACTCGGAGGCCCCCTCAGCGGCCCAGTACTTC	CVSSYSEAPSAAQYF
-	TRBV6-1	many	TRBJ2-6	TGTGCCAGCGGCCTGGGACTCGGAGGCGCCAACGTCCTGACTTTC	CASGLGLGGANVLTF
-	TRBV6-2/TRBV6-3	-	TRBJ2-1	TGTGCCAGCAGTTACTCGCCTAGCGCGAGGGGTGAGCAGTTCTTC	CASSYSPSARGEQFF
-	TRBV29-1	-	TRBJ2-1	TGCAGCGTTGCAGAAACTAGACGGATACTTTACAATGAGCAGTTCTTC	CSVAETRRILYNEQFF
-	TRBV20-1	-	TRBJ2-1	TGCAGGGCTAAGCGGTACAATGAGCAGTTCTTC	CRAKRYNEQFF
-	TRBV3-1	once	TRBJ2-5	TGTGCCGGCAGCCAAGATGGCAGGGGGGAGGAGACCCAGTACTTC	CAGSQDGRGEETQYF
-	TRBV2	-	TRBJ2-3	TGTGCCAGCAGTGAATATTCTACGCAGTATTTT	CASSEYSTQYF
TRBD2	TRBV10-3	-	TRBJ2-1	TGTGCCATCAGTGAGGGGACTAGCGGCGGTAATGAGCAGTTCTTC	CAISEGTSGGNEQFF
TRBD1	TRBV7-9	-	TRBJ1-2	TGTGCCAGCAGCTTAGATCCCGGGACAGGGCCTGGCTACACCTTC	CASSLDPGTGPGYTF
-	TRBV29-1	many	TRBJ2-7	TGCAGCGGGAACCGGGGGACCTACGAGCAGTACTTC	CSGNRGTYEQYF
TRBD1	TRBV6-1	-	TRBJ2-2	TGTGCCAGCAGTCCAGGGACAGGGGGCGCAAGGAGCACCGGGGAGCTGTTTTTT	CASSPGTGGARSTGELFF
-	TRBV12-3/TRBV12-4	many	TRBJ1-5	TGTGCCAGCAGTCCAACAGGGCTTCAGCCCCAGCATTTT	CASSPTGLQPQHF
-	TRBV14	few	TRBJ2-7	TGTGCCAGCAGCCAAGGTCGGCCAGGGCACTCCTACGAGCAGTACTTC	CASSQGRPGHSYEQYF